The rows below give T cell receptor beta chains drawn from one sample of a study of regulatory T cells in long-lasting Graves disease. One entry per CDR3 protein results from TCRdb running MiXCR on the multiplex PCR reads. The sample records about 430,000 distinct CDR3 sequences, 21% being singletons. Material: peripheral blood mononuclear cells (PBMCs), obtained when the disease was refractory, from a patient treated with antithyroid drugs. These receptors came from a female donor with Graves disease. The CDR3 runs from the conserved cysteine through the conserved F or W. The order of the fields is V gene, D gene, J gene, clone size, CDR3 DNA, CDR3 protein. A D gene is named only where the DNA matches it firmly. Size is stated for part of the rows, as once, few or many counts, or as a class when the clone is expanded.

>TRBV9|TRBD2|TRBJ2-7|-
TGTGCCAGCAGTTCCGGGACTAGCTTCGAGCAGTACTTC
CASSSGTSFEQYF
>TRBV7-9|-|TRBJ2-7|few
TGTGCCAGCAGCTCGACGCGATACGAGCAGTACTTC
CASSSTRYEQYF
>TRBV2|-|TRBJ2-5|few
TGTACCAGCACCTCATTCCAGCAAGAGACCCAGTACTTC
CTSTSFQQETQYF
>TRBV28|TRBD2|TRBJ2-7|many
TGTGCCAGCAGTTCCATTACTAGGACTAGCGGGAAAACCTACGAGCAGTACTTC
CASSSITRTSGKTYEQYF
>TRBV6-1|TRBD1|TRBJ1-3|few
TGTGCCAGCAGATACATCCAGGGGGCTAACTCTGGAAACACCATATATTTT
CASRYIQGANSGNTIYF
>TRBV12-3/TRBV12-4|-|TRBJ2-1|-
TGTGCCAGCAGACTCTTAGGGACAAGCTACAATGAGCAGTTCTTC
CASRLLGTSYNEQFF
>TRBV28|-|TRBJ2-7|many
TGTGCCAGCAGTTTCGGGGATAACGAGCAGTACTTC
CASSFGDNEQYF
>TRBV20-1|TRBD2|TRBJ2-7|many
TGCAGTGCAGGAAGCGGGAGGAGGTACGAGCAGTACTTC
CSAGSGRRYEQYF
>TRBV4-1|TRBD2|TRBJ2-7|-
TGCGCCAGCAGCCAAGACCGACTAGCGGAGACCTACGAGCAGTACTTC
CASSQDRLAETYEQYF
>TRBV29-1|-|TRBJ2-7|few
TGCAGCGTTGACGACGGAAGCTCCTACGAGCAGTACTTC
CSVDDGSSYEQYF
>TRBV7-2|-|TRBJ2-7|many
TGTGCCAGCAGCCAATTTCAGGAACCGTTCTACGAGCAGTACTTC
CASSQFQEPFYEQYF
>TRBV6-1|-|TRBJ2-7|-
TGTGCCAGCAGTACCAGGACTCCCTACGGGCAGTACTTC
CASSTRTPYGQYF
>TRBV20-1|-|TRBJ2-7|-
TGCAGTGCTGGAGACCGACAGAGCTCCTACGAGCAGTACTTC
CSAGDRQSSYEQYF
>TRBV18|TRBD2|TRBJ2-5|-
TGTGCCAGCTCACCACGGTTTGCGGGAGAAGAGACCCAGTACTTC
CASSPRFAGEETQYF
>TRBV5-6|-|TRBJ2-7|few
TGTGCCAGCAGTAAAGACCCCACCGGGGAGCAGTACTTC
CASSKDPTGEQYF
>TRBV2|-|TRBJ1-5|many
TGTGCCAGCAGTGAAGGGGCGCCTAATCAGCCCCAGCATTTT
CASSEGAPNQPQHF
>TRBV2|TRBD2|TRBJ2-3|-
TGTGCCAGCAGTGAACTAGCGGGAGCTCGCACAGATACGCGGTATTTT
CASSELAGARTDTRYF
>TRBV5-1|-|TRBJ2-3|-
TGCGCCAGCAGCTTGAAACTAGCCTTAACTATTAGCACAGATACGCAGTATTTT
CASSLKLALTISTDTQYF
>TRBV12-3/TRBV12-4|-|TRBJ1-2|many
TGTGCCAGCAGTTTAGGAGGCATTAACGGCTACACCTTC
CASSLGGINGYTF
>TRBV7-8|-|TRBJ2-7|few
TGTGCCAGCAGCTTCTTAGAGGCATCCTACGAGCAGTACTTC
CASSFLEASYEQYF
>TRBV6-1|-|TRBJ2-2|few
TGTGCCAGCAGACAGACCGGGGAGCTGTTTTTT
CASRQTGELFF
>TRBV13|TRBD1|TRBJ2-2|few
TGTGCCAGCAGCTCCCGGGACAGGGGTGCCGGGGAGCTGTTTTTT
CASSSRDRGAGELFF
>TRBV4-1|-|TRBJ1-4|-
TGCGCCAGCAGCCAGATGGGGGGGGCCGATAATGAAAAACTGTTTTTT
CASSQMGGADNEKLFF
>TRBV7-9|-|TRBJ1-1|-
TGTGCCAGCAGCACCCGGACAATGAGCACTGAAGCTTTCTTT
CASSTRTMSTEAFF
>TRBV6-1|TRBD1|TRBJ1-5|few
TGTGCCAGCAGTCAGGGACAGCTCAGCAATCAGCCCCAGCATTTT
CASSQGQLSNQPQHF
>TRBV5-1|-|TRBJ2-7|many
TGCGCCAGCAGCTTGGGTGTCGGGACAAATCGTCACGAGCAGTACTTC
CASSLGVGTNRHEQYF
>TRBV3-1|-|TRBJ2-7|many
TGTGCCAGCAGTTCCTGGACGGCCGCCTACGAGCAGTACTTC
CASSSWTAAYEQYF
>TRBV5-1|-|TRBJ1-2|many
TGCGCCAGCAGCTTGGAGGGGGACTATGGCTACACCTTC
CASSLEGDYGYTF
>TRBV27|-|TRBJ2-2|many
TGTGCCAGCAGTTTTGAGGGCCGCACCGGGGAGCTGTTTTTT
CASSFEGRTGELFF
>TRBV7-3|-|TRBJ1-5|few
TGTGCCAGCAGCGAAAACCAACTTCAGCCCCAGCATTTT
CASSENQLQPQHF